The source of this T cell receptor (beta chain) is a study of vaccination effects on CD4 cells after COVID-19. The method was immunoSEQ multiplex PCR; TCRdb's version includes in-frame clones alone and lacks a portion of them. This repertoire shows roughly 46,000 clones, about 70% found once; its top ten account for approximately 16%. Peptide-pool stimulation followed by sequencing identified expanded antigen-specific CD4+ clonotypes in the ViraFEST assay. Culture proceeded for more than nine days, and CD4+ T cells were then isolated. The vaccine given was either BNT162b2 or mRNA-1273, in two doses. As concerns this clone: Antigen specificity is unknown.

The TCR comes from a human donor who received a COVID-19 vaccine. The sample in question was CD4+ T cells from PBMCs cultured with HCoV-OC43 spike peptides, obtained after COVID-19 vaccination. Subset: HCoV-OC43 spike overlapping peptide pool stimulation.

Here the CDR3 reads CASSSRGLAGVEQYF. CDR3 sequence (DNA): TGCGCCAGCAGCTCTCGAGGACTAGCGGGAGTCGAGCAGTACTTC. This chain links TRBV5-1 with TRBJ2-7, with 13 bases lining up with TRBD2. The CDR3 covers 15 residues. The germline V gene has CDR1 SGHRS and CDR2 YFSETQ. The ends lost 3 bases at V and 6 bases at J; junction bases unmatched: 6.